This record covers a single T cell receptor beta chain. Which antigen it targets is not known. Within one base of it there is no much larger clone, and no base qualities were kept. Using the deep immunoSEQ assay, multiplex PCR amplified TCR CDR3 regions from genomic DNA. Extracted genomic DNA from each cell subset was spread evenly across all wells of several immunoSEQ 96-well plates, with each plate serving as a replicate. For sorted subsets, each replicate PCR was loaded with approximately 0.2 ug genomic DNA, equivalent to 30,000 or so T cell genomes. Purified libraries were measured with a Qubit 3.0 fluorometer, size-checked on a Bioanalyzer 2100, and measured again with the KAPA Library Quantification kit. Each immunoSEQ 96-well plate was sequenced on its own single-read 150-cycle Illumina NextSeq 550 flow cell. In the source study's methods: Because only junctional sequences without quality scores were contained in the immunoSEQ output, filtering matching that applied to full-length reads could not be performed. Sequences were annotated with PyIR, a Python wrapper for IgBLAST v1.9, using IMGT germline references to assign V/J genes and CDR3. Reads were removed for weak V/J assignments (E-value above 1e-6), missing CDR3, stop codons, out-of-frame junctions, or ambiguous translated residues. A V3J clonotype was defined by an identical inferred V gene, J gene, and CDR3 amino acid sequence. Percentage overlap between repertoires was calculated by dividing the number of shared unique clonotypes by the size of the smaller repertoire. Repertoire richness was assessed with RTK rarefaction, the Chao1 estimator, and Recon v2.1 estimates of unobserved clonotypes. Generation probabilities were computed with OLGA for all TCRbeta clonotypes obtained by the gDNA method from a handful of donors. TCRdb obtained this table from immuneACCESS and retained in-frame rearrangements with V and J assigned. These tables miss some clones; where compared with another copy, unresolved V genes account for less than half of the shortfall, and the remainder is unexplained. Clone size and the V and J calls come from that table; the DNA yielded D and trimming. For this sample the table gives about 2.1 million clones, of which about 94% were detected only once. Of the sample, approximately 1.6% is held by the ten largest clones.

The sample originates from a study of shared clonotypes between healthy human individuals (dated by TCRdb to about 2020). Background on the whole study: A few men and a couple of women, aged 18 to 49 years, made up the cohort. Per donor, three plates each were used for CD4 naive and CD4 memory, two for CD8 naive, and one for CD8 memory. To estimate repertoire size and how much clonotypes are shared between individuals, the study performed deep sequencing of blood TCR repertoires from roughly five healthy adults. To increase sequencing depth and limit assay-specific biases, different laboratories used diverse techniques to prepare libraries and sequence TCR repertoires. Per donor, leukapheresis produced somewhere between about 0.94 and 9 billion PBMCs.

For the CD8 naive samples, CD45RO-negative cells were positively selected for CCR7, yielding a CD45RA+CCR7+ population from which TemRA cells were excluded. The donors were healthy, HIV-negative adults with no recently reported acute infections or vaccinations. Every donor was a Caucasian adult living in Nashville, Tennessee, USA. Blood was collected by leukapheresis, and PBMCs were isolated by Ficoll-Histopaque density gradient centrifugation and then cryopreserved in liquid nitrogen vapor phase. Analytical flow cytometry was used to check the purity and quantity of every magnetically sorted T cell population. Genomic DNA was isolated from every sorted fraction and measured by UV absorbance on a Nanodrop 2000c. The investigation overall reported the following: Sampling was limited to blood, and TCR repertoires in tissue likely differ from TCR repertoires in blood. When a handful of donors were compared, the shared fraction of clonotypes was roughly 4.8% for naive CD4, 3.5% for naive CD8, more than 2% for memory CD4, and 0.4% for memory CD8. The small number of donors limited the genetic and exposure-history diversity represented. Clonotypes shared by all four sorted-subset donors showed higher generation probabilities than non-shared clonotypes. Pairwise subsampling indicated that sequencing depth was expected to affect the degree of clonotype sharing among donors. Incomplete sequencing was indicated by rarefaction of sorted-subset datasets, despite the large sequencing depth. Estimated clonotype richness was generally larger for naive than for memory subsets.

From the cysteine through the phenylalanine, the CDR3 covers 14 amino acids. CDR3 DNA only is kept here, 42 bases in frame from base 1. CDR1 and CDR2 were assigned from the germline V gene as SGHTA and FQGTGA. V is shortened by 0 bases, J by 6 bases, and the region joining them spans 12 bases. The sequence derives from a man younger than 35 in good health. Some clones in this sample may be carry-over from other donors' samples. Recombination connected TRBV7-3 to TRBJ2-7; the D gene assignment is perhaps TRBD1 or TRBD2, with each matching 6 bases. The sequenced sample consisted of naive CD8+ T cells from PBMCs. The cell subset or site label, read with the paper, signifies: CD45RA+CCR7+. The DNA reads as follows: TGTGCCAGCAGCTTAACGGGGGGCGCGGCCGAGCAGTACTTC. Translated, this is CASSLTGGAAEQYF.